The rows below give T cell receptor beta chains drawn from one sample of a study of blood T cell repertoires in COVID-19. Libraries were prepared by immunoSEQ multiplex PCR; TCRdb keeps only in-frame clonotypes and omits some of them. Among 200,000 to 300,000 clones listed, 85% were seen once. Material for sequencing was peripheral blood. These receptors all come from a woman aged 60-75 years with active or convalescent COVID-19. The CDR3 runs from the conserved cysteine through the conserved F or W. D genes are given only for firm matches. A row's size may be missing; if present it is once, few, many or a size class.

j_call,clone_size,d_call,v_call,cdr3_nt,cdr3_aa
TRBJ2-7,once,NA,TRBV7-8,TGTGCCAGCAGGCTTATAGGTCGGGGGTTCGAGCAGTACTTC,CASRLIGRGFEQYF
TRBJ2-1,NA,NA,TRBV19,TGTGCCAGTAGTGAGGCCTCAACATACAATGAGCAGTTCTTC,CASSEASTYNEQFF
TRBJ2-5,NA,NA,TRBV5-5,TGTGCCAGCAGCACGGCCCCTGGGAGAGAGACCCAGTACTTC,CASSTAPGRETQYF
TRBJ2-2,NA,TRBD2,TRBV7-7,TGTGCTAGCAGCTTCAGCGGGAGCCCCCTGATACGGGCCGGGGAGCTGTTTTTT,CASSFSGSPLIRAGELFF
TRBJ1-2,NA,NA,TRBV30,TGTGCCTGGAGTGTGCAGGGGCGAGGTTTAGGCTACACCTTC,CAWSVQGRGLGYTF
TRBJ2-7,NA,NA,TRBV19,TGTGCCAGTAGTATAAGTTCGGGGGGCGGCGAGCAGTACTTC,CASSISSGGGEQYF
TRBJ2-5,NA,NA,TRBV14,TGTGCCAGCAGCCAAGCCCCTTTTTGGACCCAGTACTTC,CASSQAPFWTQYF
TRBJ2-5,NA,TRBD2,TRBV6-2/TRBV6-3,TGTGCCAGCAGCCGCGATCCGGGGTCTAGCGGGATTGAGTACTTC,CASSRDPGSSGIEYF
TRBJ1-2,NA,NA,TRBV5-8,TGTGCCAGCAGCTTGGACCCGCGCCTTCGTGGCTACACCTTC,CASSLDPRLRGYTF
TRBJ1-6,few,NA,TRBV5-4,TGTGCCAGCAGCTTGGACCCAGGGGTCGATTCACCCCTCCACTTT,CASSLDPGVDSPLHF
TRBJ2-7,NA,TRBD2,TRBV9,TGTGCCAGCAGCCCAATCCCTGACCTTCTAGCGGGAGCCTACGAGCAGTACTTC,CASSPIPDLLAGAYEQYF
TRBJ2-5,NA,NA,TRBV29-1,TGCAGCGTTGAAGGTCAGGGATTGAAGGAGACCCAGTACTTC,CSVEGQGLKETQYF
TRBJ1-5,NA,NA,TRBV7-2,TGTGCCAGCAGCTTAGATGGAGGGATAAATCAGCCCCAGCATTTT,CASSLDGGINQPQHF
TRBJ2-1,NA,TRBD2,TRBV7-9,TGTGCCAGCAGAATTGCGGGAGACTACAATGAGCAGTTCTTC,CASRIAGDYNEQFF
TRBJ2-3,NA,TRBD2,TRBV6-2/TRBV6-3,TGTGCCAGCAGTCTACTTAAACTAGCGGGGGGCACAGATACGCAGTATTTT,CASSLLKLAGGTDTQYF
TRBJ2-3,few,TRBD2,TRBV7-9,TGTGCCAGCAGCGCGGGACTAGCGGGAGGGCCAGGCACAGATACGCAGTATTTT,CASSAGLAGGPGTDTQYF
TRBJ2-7,NA,NA,TRBV30,TGTGCCTGCAATTTCCTCCAGGGGACCAGGCACGAGCAGTACTTC,CACNFLQGTRHEQYF
TRBJ1-6,NA,NA,TRBV5-5,TGTGCCAGCAGCTTAGCAGGGGTTGGTTCACCCCTCCACTTT,CASSLAGVGSPLHF
TRBJ2-3,NA,TRBD2,TRBV10-1,TGCGCCAGCAGATATAGCGGGAGGGCCAGAGATACGCAGTATTTT,CASRYSGRARDTQYF
TRBJ2-3,NA,TRBD2,TRBV5-6,TGTGCCAGCAGCTGGGGACTAGCGGGAGGGGGGGGCACAGATACGCAGTATTTT,CASSWGLAGGGGTDTQYF
TRBJ2-1,NA,TRBD2,TRBV5-1,TGCGCCAGCAGCCCCCGACTAGCGGGAGGGCCGAATGAGCAGTTCTTC,CASSPRLAGGPNEQFF
TRBJ1-2,NA,NA,TRBV5-6,TGTGCCAGCAGCTTCGGGGGGTTCCACTATGGCTACACCTTC,CASSFGGFHYGYTF
TRBJ2-2,NA,NA,TRBV7-6,TGTGCCAGCAGCTTAGACGGGAACACCGGGGAGCTGTTTTTT,CASSLDGNTGELFF
TRBJ2-6,NA,NA,TRBV5-1,TGCGCCAGCAGCGGCAGGGATTCTGGGGCCAACGTCCTGACTTTC,CASSGRDSGANVLTF
TRBJ1-6,NA,NA,TRBV30,TGTGCCTGGAGTGTACAGTCCGGGGTTGATTCACCCCTCCACTTT,CAWSVQSGVDSPLHF
TRBJ1-1,once,NA,TRBV9,TGTGCCAGCAGCCCCGACCCCCGGGGGTCGGAAGCTTTCTTT,CASSPDPRGSEAFF
TRBJ1-4,NA,TRBD1,TRBV5-1,TGCGCCAGCAGCGCTCGGGACAGCACAACTAATGAAAAACTGTTTTTT,CASSARDSTTNEKLFF
TRBJ2-7,once,TRBD2,TRBV7-9,TGTGCCAGCAGCTCCCGGACTAGGTCCTACGAGCAGTACTTC,CASSSRTRSYEQYF
TRBJ2-7,NA,NA,TRBV7-6,TGTGCCAGCAGCTTCGGTGGGGCCTACTACGAGCAGTACTTC,CASSFGGAYYEQYF
TRBJ2-2,NA,TRBD2,TRBV11-2,TGTGCCAGCAGCCAAAGGGACTACTTGACCGGGGAGCTGTTTTTT,CASSQRDYLTGELFF
TRBJ2-1,NA,NA,TRBV11-2,TGTGCCAGCAGCTTCAGGGACTCCTCCTACAATGAGCAGTTCTTC,CASSFRDSSYNEQFF
TRBJ1-6,NA,NA,TRBV9,TGTGCCAGCAGCGGTGGAGGCCCTAATTCACCCCTCCACTTT,CASSGGGPNSPLHF
TRBJ2-5,NA,TRBD2,TRBV11-3,TGTGCCAGCAGCCCCGGGGGGTCGGGAGGGCAGGAGACCCAGTACTTC,CASSPGGSGGQETQYF
TRBJ2-5,NA,NA,TRBV19,TGTGCCAGTAGTAACCGGAGGGCAGAAGGTGGCGAGACCCAGTACTTC,CASSNRRAEGGETQYF
TRBJ2-1,NA,TRBD2,TRBV4-2,TGTGCCAGCAGCCAAGTGGGACTAGCGGCCGATGAGCAGTTCTTC,CASSQVGLAADEQFF
TRBJ2-7,NA,TRBD2,TRBV6-5,TGTGCCACCCACCGCCTAGCGGAGGCCTACGAGCAGTACTTC,CATHRLAEAYEQYF
TRBJ2-7,once,NA,TRBV19,TGTGCCAGTAGTATAAGGTTGGGCAGGGGTAACTACGAGCAGTACTTC,CASSIRLGRGNYEQYF
TRBJ1-2,once,NA,TRBV11-2,TGTGCCAGCACCAACTTAGTGCAGGGAAGAAACTATGGCTACACCTTC,CASTNLVQGRNYGYTF
TRBJ1-3,NA,NA,TRBV3-1/TRBV3-2,TGTGCCAGCAGTACTTTGGGAAACACCATATATTTT,CASSTLGNTIYF
TRBJ2-1,NA,NA,TRBV21-1,TGTGCCAGCAGCACCAAAAGTGGAGCACGTGGGGCGCGCTATGAGCAGTTCTTC,CASSTKSGARGARYEQFF
TRBJ2-2,NA,TRBD1,TRBV5-1,TGCGCCAGCAGCTTGGCACAGGGGTACACCGGGGAGCTGTTTTTT,CASSLAQGYTGELFF
TRBJ2-3,NA,NA,TRBV19,TGTGCCAGTAGTATAGAGCGGTTAGATACGCAGTATTTT,CASSIERLDTQYF
TRBJ2-7,few,NA,TRBV27,TGTGCCAGCAGTTTAAGGCACAGCTCCTACGAGCAGTACTTC,CASSLRHSSYEQYF
TRBJ1-2,NA,NA,TRBV5-1,TGCGCCAGCAGCGACGGGGGAACCGGGGCCTTAAACTATGGCTACACCTTC,CASSDGGTGALNYGYTF
TRBJ1-2,NA,NA,TRBV7-9,TGTGCCAGCAGCGGGCTGGAGGGGAAGCCTGTGTCTAACTATGGCTACACCTTC,CASSGLEGKPVSNYGYTF
TRBJ2-7,NA,TRBD2,TRBV7-8,TGTGCCAGCAGCGCCCGATCTAGCGGGAGAGGGTACGAGCAGTACTTC,CASSARSSGRGYEQYF
TRBJ1-3,NA,NA,TRBV13,TGTGCCAGCAGCGTAAACTCTGGAAACACCATATATTTT,CASSVNSGNTIYF
TRBJ1-2,NA,TRBD1,TRBV27,TGTGCCAGCAGTTTGTTGGACAGGCCTAGTGGCTACACCTTC,CASSLLDRPSGYTF
TRBJ1-4,NA,TRBD1,TRBV15,TGTGCCACCAGCAGAGGGACAGGGACGAATGAAAAACTGTTTTTT,CATSRGTGTNEKLFF